The next 13 T cell receptor beta chains were all read from a single sample in a study of graft-versus-host responses after intestinal transplantation. No antigen has been identified for these receptors. The assay was immunoSEQ multiplex PCR, and TCRdb's table has in-frame clones only and misses some. Of more than 95,000 clones in the sample, less than 95% were seen once. Material: unstimulated CD4+ T cells sorted from spleen or lymph node cells, obtained before intestinal transplant. Every receptor here comes from a human donor who received an intestinal transplant.

This clone was seen a few times. This chain joins TRBV6-1 and TRBJ2-7; 10 nucleotides match TRBD2. This CDR3 is built from 14 residues. J lost 3 bases, V lost 8 bases, and 7 bases had no gene match. Per germline, CDR1 MNHNS and CDR2 SASEGT. CDR3 bases: TGTGCCAGCGGAAGAGCGGGAGGGGGCTACGAGCAGTACTTC. Protein product: CASGRAGGGYEQYF.

The CDR3 DNA reads TGCGCCAGCAGCTCAGACCCAGGGAGGACTGGAAACACCATATATTTT. Encoded protein: CASSSDPGRTGNTIYF. The V and J genes are TRBV5-1 and TRBJ1-3, with D maybe TRBD1 (5 bases). The length of the CDR3 is 16 residues. Germline V gene data show CDR1 as SGHRS and CDR2 as YFSETQ. The V gene lost 3 bases and the J gene lost 2 bases, with 15 bases spanning the gap.

The chain is built from TRBV10-1 and TRBJ2-1, with 9 bases lining up with TRBD2. The V and J ends lost 4 bases and 8 bases, in that order; junction bases with no gene match: 3. The CDR3 contains 13 residues. Germline lookup yields CDR1 WNHNN and CDR2 SYGVQD (reference sequence). The CDR3 region is CASSAGGGDEQFF. The CDR3 nucleotides read TGCGCCAGCAGTGCGGGCGGGGGGGATGAGCAGTTCTTC.

V and J are TRBV5-1 and TRBJ1-2, with TRBD1 identical over 12 bases. This CDR3 is built from 17 residues. J was trimmed by 5 bases and V by 4 bases; bases with no gene match: 12. Germline assignment: CDR1 SGHRS and CDR2 YFSETQ. CDR3 sequence (DNA): TGCGCCAGCAGCCTAGGGACAGGGGGCGGACCCGCATATGGCTACACCTTC. It translates to CASSLGTGGGPAYGYTF.

The chain is built from TRBV18 and TRBJ1-1; 9 bases are a match to TRBD1. Germline-derived CDR1 and CDR2 are KGHSH and LQKENI. V lost 6 bases, J lost 1 base, and 6 bases stayed unmatched. The CDR3 spans 15 residues. The CDR3 bases are TGTGCCAGCTCTTCCGGGACAGGGAGGAACACTGAAGCTTTCTTT. As protein: CASSSGTGRNTEAFF.

The chain is built from TRBV4-3 and TRBJ2-5; the D gene is possibly TRBD2 (6 bases). The CDR3 contains 15 residues. Between the trimmed V and J ends, which lost 0 bases and 2 bases, there was a span of 10 bases. Germline CDR1 reads LGHNA; CDR2 reads YSLEER. For the CDR3, the DNA is TGCGCCAGCAGCCAAGAGGGAGGCCCACAAGAGACCCAGTACTTC. Protein product: CASSQEGGPQETQYF.

The J gene is TRBJ2-7, the V gene TRBV27, with TRBD2 matching 7 bases. Germline V gene data show CDR1 as MNHEY and CDR2 as SMNVEV (reference sequence). The CDR3 length is 15 residues. V lost 2 bases to trimming and J lost 6 bases; unmatched junction nucleotides: 10. In DNA, the CDR3 is TGTGCCAGCAGTTTAGGCGGGAGTCCTAACTCCGAGCAGTACTTC. It encodes CASSLGGSPNSEQYF.

This clone came up once. The chain links TRBV6-5 to TRBJ2-7; TRBD1 matches 7 bases. The germline gives CDR1 MNHEY, CDR2 SVGAGI. V lost 6 bases to trimming and J lost 4 bases; unmatched junction nucleotides: 3. This CDR3 region has 12 residues. The CDR3 region has the DNA TGTGCCAGCAGCCCGACAGGGTACGAGCAGTACTTC. As protein: CASSPTGYEQYF.

The rearrangement links TRBV5-6 to TRBJ1-3; TRBD1 matches 9 bases. CDR3 length equals 18 residues. CDR1 and CDR2 from the germline V gene are SGHDT and YYEEEE. V lost 4 bases to trimming and J lost 2 bases; unmatched junction nucleotides: 13. CDR3 protein: CASSLRLFTGGPGNTIYF. For the CDR3, the DNA is TGTGCCAGCAGCCTCCGCCTTTTTACAGGGGGCCCTGGAAACACCATATATTTT.

The chain recombines TRBV27 with TRBJ2-7; D not resolved. The CDR3 is 15 amino acids. The germline V gene encodes CDR1 MNHEY and CDR2 SMNVEV (reference sequence). V lost 4 bases, J lost 0 bases, and 13 bases lay in between. The CDR3: CASSSNRPSSYEQYF. CDR3 bases: TGTGCCAGCAGTTCAAACAGACCAAGCTCCTACGAGCAGTACTTC.

The chain carries TRBV14 and TRBJ2-7; 7 nucleotides agree with TRBD1. CDR3 length: 15 residues. Per germline, CDR1 SGHDN and CDR2 FVKESK. Germline trimming cut 2 bases from V and 9 bases from J; bases unmatched to any gene: 13. The CDR3 is CASSQPSTGAGMQYF. CDR3 bases: TGTGCCAGCAGCCAACCCTCTACAGGGGCAGGGATGCAGTACTTC.

The genes are TRBV5-1 and TRBJ1-2; D not resolved. Germline V gene sequence: CDR1 SGHRS, CDR2 YFSETQ. V lost 6 bases to trimming and J lost 8 bases, with 17 bases between them. CDR3 size: 13 residues. The CDR3 loop is CASTRGAHVGYTF. The CDR3 nucleotides read TGCGCCAGCACGCGGGGAGCCCATGTCGGCTACACCTTC.

The chain carries TRBV30 and TRBJ1-5; 8 bases map to TRBD1. CDR1 GTSNPN and CDR2 SVGIG come from the germline V gene (reference sequence). The trim removed 4 bases at V and 7 bases at J, leaving 12 bases unmatched. The CDR3 consists of 15 residues. The CDR3: CAWTQDRGGRQPQHF. For the CDR3, the DNA is TGTGCCTGGACCCAAGACAGGGGAGGGCGACAGCCCCAGCATTTT.